Here is one T cell receptor (beta chain) with its context. Its antigen is currently unknown. The data stem from a study of PD-1 blockade in classical Hodgkin lymphoma. Study conclusions and caveats: Complete responders showed a baseline diversity that resembled the diversity of newly diagnosed patients.

Stated time point: cycle 4 day 1 (C4D1), after less than 7 weeks of nivolumab. Exposure to brentuximab vedotin varied, and each patient had relapsed following autologous stem cell transplantation. Magnetic negative selection was used to purify CD8+ T cells from thawed PBMCs. Sequencing was performed with immunoSEQ multiplex PCR; in TCRdb, only in-frame clones are kept and a portion is missing. Of about 12,000 clones in the sample, around 84% were seen once. J gave up 0 bases and V 0 bases, and 4 bases lay outside the gene matches. The V gene's germline CDR1 is SGHKS and CDR2 YYEKEE (reference sequence). The CDR3 spans 18 residues.

The source was CD8+ T cells from blood, collected before the fourth cycle of nivolumab. The chain carries TRBV5-5 and TRBJ2-3; the match to TRBD2 covers 13 bases. The sequence was collected from a human donor with classical Hodgkin lymphoma. The donor label of this sample is uncertain. The CDR3 region is CASSLDWGLAGSTDTQYF. The DNA for the CDR3 is TGTGCCAGCAGCTTGGATTGGGGACTAGCGGGGAGCACAGATACGCAGTATTTT. Together with reference TRBV5-5 and TRBJ2-3, the CDR3 gives the full variable domain: DAGVTQSPTHLIKTRGQQVTLRCSPISGHKSVSWYQQVLGQGPQFIFQYYEKEERGRGNFPDRFSARQFPNYSSELNVNALLLGDSALYLCASSLDWGLAGSTDTQYFGPGTRLTVL.